This T cell receptor (beta chain) was identified during a study of blood T cells in healthy people across ages. V was trimmed by 2 bases and J by 8 bases, leaving 12 bases between them. Germline lookup yields CDR1 MGHDK and CDR2 SYGVNS. The CDR3 extends over 13 amino acids. No fewer than 6 million PBMCs went into each sample. Sample-barcoded 5' priming and a J-beta primer mix drove a second PCR of about 7 to 12 cycles. Each of the samples gave a minimum of 2.5 million paired-end reads that contained CDR3. Each CDR3 protein gets one entry after TCRdb re-called the 5' RACE reads with MiXCR. The sample consists of about 1 million distinct CDR3 sequences, around 45% of them appearing once.

The V and J genes are TRBV25-1 and TRBJ1-2; D is unresolved. Source material: blood. This receptor was identified in a woman aged 60-75 years in good health. This CDR3 is CASSEGVTTGYTF. The CDR3 DNA reads TGTGCCAGCAGTGAAGGTGTGACCACGGGCTACACCTTC.